The present entry profiles one TCR beta chain with its context. The antigen is not known. The data stem from a study of human T cells and chemical hapten exposure. Study results and limitations: TCRs exceeding 1 in 1000 frequency stayed unchanged with DPC sensitization. While controls formed fewer of them, expanded TCRs formed significantly more large CDR3 similarity clusters. Alopecia affected the donors, so their immune response may differ from healthy people's.

The study used a library that attached unique molecular identifiers to individual cDNA molecules. TCRdb itself ran the RACE reads through MiXCR, one entry per CDR3 protein. The sample shows approximately 400,000 distinct CDR3 sequences, 4.5% to 6% of them seen only once. The sample's time point: pre-sensitization, week 0. Treatment: therapeutic diphenylcyclopropenone sensitization with weekly scalp DPC. The CDR3 runs to 17 residues. Germline CDR1 SEHNR, CDR2 FQNEAQ (reference sequence). The germline V and J ends were trimmed by 5 bases and 0 bases, with 20 bases remaining between them. The chain is built from TRBV7-9 and TRBJ2-7; either TRBD1 or TRBD2 may fit D (5 bases each). This TCR came from a woman between 45 and 65 years old with alopecia areata. Some clones in this sample may be carry-over from other donors' samples. The source material was whole blood, sampled in connection with sensitization to the hapten diphenylcyclopropenone (DPC). In DNA form, the CDR3 reads TGTGCCAGCAGCGCGAGAAACCCGGGACCCGACTCCTACGAGCAGTACTTC. It translates to CASSARNPGPDSYEQYF.